A selection of T cell receptor beta chains follows, all from one sample in a study of T cells in Graves' hyperthyroidism and ophthalmopathy. Using its own MiXCR run on the multiplex PCR reads, TCRdb lists one record per CDR3 protein. This sample has about 380,000 distinct CDR3 sequences, with approximately 15% found just once. The sequencing input was blood. These receptors came from a woman in her sixties or seventies with Graves' hyperthyroidism. Both conserved end residues are part of each CDR3. The D gene is left open where the match is weak. Only some rows state a clone size, as once, few, many or a class for expanded clones.

v_gene	j_gene	d_gene	abundance	CDR3aa	CDR3nt
TRBV30	TRBJ1-6	TRBD1	-	CAWRYSASRGSSYNSPLHF	TGTGCCTGGAGGTATTCGGCATCCAGGGGGTCGAGTTATAATTCACCCCTCCACTTT
TRBV24-1	TRBJ2-5	-	many	CATSDPTGHKQETQYF	TGTGCCACCAGTGACCCGACGGGACACAAACAAGAGACCCAGTACTTC
TRBV12-3/TRBV12-4	TRBJ1-1	-	many	CASSFMPGRLVTGTEAFF	TGTGCCAGCAGTTTTATGCCGGGGAGATTGGTGACGGGAACTGAAGCTTTCTTT
TRBV5-6	TRBJ2-2	TRBD1	many	CASSSGTGVGTGELFF	TGTGCCAGCAGCTCCGGGACAGGGGTCGGCACCGGGGAGCTGTTTTTT
TRBV10-3	TRBJ2-7	TRBD2	few	CAISAVTSGNSYEQYF	TGTGCCATCAGTGCTGTGACTAGCGGGAACTCCTACGAGCAGTACTTC
TRBV6-6	TRBJ1-1	TRBD1	many	CASSYSQGMDTEAFF	TGTGCCAGCAGTTACTCACAGGGGATGGACACTGAAGCTTTCTTT
TRBV20-1	TRBJ1-3	TRBD1	-	CSAETGEGDTIYF	TGCAGTGCCGAGACAGGGGAAGGAGACACCATATATTTT
TRBV28	TRBJ2-1	TRBD2	-	CASRGGLADDNEQFF	TGTGCCAGCAGGGGTGGACTAGCGGATGACAATGAGCAGTTCTTC
TRBV12-3/TRBV12-4	TRBJ2-5	-	many	CASSSTQGAQYF	TGTGCCAGCAGTTCTACCCAAGGGGCCCAGTACTTC
TRBV28	TRBJ2-3	TRBD2	many	CASSFDGTSGRAGTDTQYF	TGTGCCAGCAGTTTCGATGGGACTAGCGGGAGGGCCGGTACAGATACGCAGTATTTT
TRBV28	TRBJ2-7	-	many	CASSGYEQYF	TGTGCCAGCAGTGGTTACGAGCAGTACTTC
TRBV10-3	TRBJ1-1	-	many	CAISERIGSRHTEAFF	TGTGCCATCAGTGAGCGAATAGGTTCCCGACACACTGAAGCTTTCTTT
TRBV6-1	TRBJ2-1	-	many	CASRPGPENEQFF	TGTGCCAGCAGGCCCGGGCCGGAAAATGAGCAGTTCTTC
TRBV20-1	TRBJ2-3	TRBD2	many	CSASRSPGLAGGSSTDTQYF	TGCAGTGCTAGTCGGAGTCCGGGACTAGCGGGAGGGAGTAGCACAGATACGCAGTATTTT
TRBV28	TRBJ1-2	-	many	CASSTLGVDYGYTF	TGTGCCAGCAGCACTTTGGGGGTTGACTATGGCTACACCTTC
TRBV12-3/TRBV12-4	TRBJ1-1	TRBD1	many	CASRVGTGFGTEAFF	TGTGCCAGCAGAGTCGGGACAGGGTTTGGAACTGAAGCTTTCTTT
TRBV5-4	TRBJ2-1	TRBD2	many	CASSRGLAVDEQFF	TGTGCCAGCAGCCGGGGACTAGCGGTCGATGAGCAGTTCTTC
TRBV18	TRBJ2-1	-	many	CASSPAGVYYNEQFF	TGTGCCAGCTCACCAGCCGGGGTCTACTACAATGAGCAGTTCTTC
TRBV29-1	TRBJ2-3	-	-	CSVDGGRRIFDTQYF	TGCAGCGTTGATGGGGGGAGGCGTATTTTCGATACGCAGTATTTT
TRBV3-1	TRBJ2-7	TRBD2	many	CASSPRTAAGAPSYEQYF	TGTGCCAGCAGCCCTCGGACGGCAGCGGGGGCCCCGTCCTACGAGCAGTACTTC
TRBV20-1	TRBJ2-2	-	-	CSARDPNKNTGELFF	TGCAGTGCTAGAGATCCCAACAAAAACACCGGGGAGCTGTTTTTT
TRBV6-1	TRBJ1-1	-	many	CASTSGGMNTEAFF	TGTGCCAGCACTTCTGGGGGGATGAACACTGAAGCTTTCTTT
TRBV27	TRBJ1-2	TRBD1	-	CASKNPDRVFGYTF	TGTGCCAGCAAAAACCCGGACAGGGTCTTTGGCTACACCTTC
TRBV29-1	TRBJ2-1	TRBD2	many	CSVEIAGGPDEQFF	TGCAGCGTTGAAATAGCGGGAGGGCCGGATGAGCAGTTCTTC
TRBV3-1	TRBJ2-1	TRBD2	many	CASSQDLLRGREYYNEQFF	TGTGCCAGCAGCCAAGATCTGCTACGAGGGCGGGAGTACTACAATGAGCAGTTCTTC
TRBV11-2	TRBJ2-5	-	many	CASSLEGAGTQYF	TGTGCCAGCAGCTTAGAAGGAGCCGGGACCCAGTACTTC
TRBV19	TRBJ2-3	-	-	CASSIGGLSTDTQYF	TGTGCCAGTAGTATAGGCGGCCTAAGCACAGATACGCAGTATTTT
TRBV24-1	TRBJ1-2	TRBD1	many	CATSLTGTGGAKGYTF	TGTGCCACCAGCTTAACCGGGACAGGGGGCGCGAAGGGCTACACCTTC
TRBV5-6	TRBJ2-7	-	few	CASSLGRKTYEQYF	TGTGCCAGCAGCTTGGGGCGGAAAACCTACGAGCAGTACTTC
TRBV14	TRBJ1-1	TRBD1	many	CASSTRTGEVNTEAFF	TGTGCCAGCAGCACGCGGACAGGGGAGGTCAACACTGAAGCTTTCTTT
TRBV28	TRBJ2-1	TRBD2	many	CASSVSSGSSYNEQFF	TGTGCCAGCAGTGTCTCTAGCGGGAGCTCCTACAATGAGCAGTTCTTC
TRBV29-1	TRBJ1-1	-	-	CSVRPGNTEAFF	TGCAGCGTTAGGCCAGGGAACACTGAAGCTTTCTTT
TRBV12-3/TRBV12-4	TRBJ2-1	TRBD2	many	CASSGGGRGYNEQFF	TGTGCCAGCAGTGGCGGCGGGAGGGGGTACAATGAGCAGTTCTTC
TRBV20-1	TRBJ2-1	-	many	CSARVPPGNNEQFF	TGCAGTGCTAGAGTCCCCCCGGGTAACAATGAGCAGTTCTTC
TRBV24-1	TRBJ2-3	-	many	CATSGMLGATSTDTQYF	TGTGCCACCAGTGGAATGTTGGGGGCTACTAGCACAGATACGCAGTATTTT
TRBV5-1	TRBJ2-2	TRBD2	many	CASSLLGLAGQNTGELFF	TGCGCCAGCAGCTTGCTGGGACTAGCGGGACAGAACACCGGGGAGCTGTTTTTT
TRBV12-3/TRBV12-4	TRBJ1-1	-	few	CASTRDPTEAFF	TGTGCCAGCACCCGGGATCCCACTGAAGCTTTCTTT
TRBV12-3/TRBV12-4	TRBJ1-1	TRBD1	many	CASSPRDRYTEAFF	TGTGCCAGCAGTCCCCGGGACAGATACACTGAAGCTTTCTTT
TRBV29-1	TRBJ2-5	-	-	CSVEVGETQYF	TGCAGCGTTGAAGTTGGGGAGACCCAGTACTTC
TRBV2	TRBJ1-2	-	many	CASSLQGSNYGYTF	TGTGCCAGCAGTTTACAGGGATCTAACTATGGCTACACCTTC
TRBV7-9	TRBJ2-3	-	few	CASSTTTGGPRTDTQYF	TGTGCCAGCAGCACCACTACAGGCGGGCCGCGCACAGATACGCAGTATTTT
TRBV10-3	TRBJ2-7	TRBD2	many	CAISEGPSGPYEQYF	TGTGCCATCAGTGAGGGACCTAGCGGGCCCTACGAGCAGTACTTC
TRBV30	TRBJ1-3	-	few	CAWSPGISGSTIYF	TGTGCCTGGAGTCCGGGCATCTCTGGAAGCACCATATATTTT
TRBV19	TRBJ2-7	TRBD1	many	CASSRNRGFYEQYF	TGTGCCAGTAGTAGGAACAGGGGGTTCTACGAGCAGTACTTC
TRBV12-3/TRBV12-4	TRBJ2-1	-	-	CASSLVAGIYNEQFF	TGTGCCAGCAGTTTAGTGGCCGGTATTTACAATGAGCAGTTCTTC
TRBV20-1	TRBJ1-4	-	-	CSARDPRTLADEKLFF	TGCAGTGCCCGAGACCCTAGGACATTGGCTGATGAAAAACTGTTTTTT
TRBV3-1	TRBJ2-7	TRBD2	many	CASSPGGTSAYEQYF	TGTGCCAGCAGCCCAGGAGGGACTAGCGCCTACGAGCAGTACTTC
TRBV11-2	TRBJ1-6	-	many	CASSFAPGSTHF	-
TRBV7-3	TRBJ2-5	-	-	CASSLTGSTGETQYF	TGTGCCAGCAGCTTAACAGGGTCCACTGGGGAGACCCAGTACTTC
TRBV12-3/TRBV12-4	TRBJ2-1	-	many	CASSSISYNEQFF	TGTGCCAGCAGTTCGATCTCCTACAATGAGCAGTTCTTC
TRBV30	TRBJ2-7	TRBD1	-	CAWSVPGQYYEQYF	TGTGCCTGGAGTGTCCCGGGACAGTACTACGAGCAGTACTTC
TRBV12-3/TRBV12-4	TRBJ1-1	-	many	CASRGMNTEAFF	TGTGCCAGCAGAGGTATGAACACTGAAGCTTTCTTT
TRBV30	TRBJ2-7	TRBD1	many	CAWGSGTGWEQYF	TGTGCCTGGGGCTCCGGGACAGGGTGGGAGCAGTACTTC
TRBV5-5	TRBJ2-7	-	many	CASSWSMGGRTYEQYF	TGTGCCAGCAGCTGGTCGATGGGGGGCAGAACCTACGAGCAGTACTTC